These 8 T cell receptor beta chains came from one sample sequenced in a study of spatial heterogeneity in lung cancer. TCRdb fed the 5' RACE reads into MiXCR, producing one record per CDR3 protein. The sample shows 40,000 or so distinct CDR3 sequences, 5.2% of them seen only once. Documented time point: sample taken at primary tumor resection. Sequencing was performed on PBMCs, taken at surgery. The receptors here all came from a female donor with early-stage non-small cell lung cancer.

The chain uses TRBV5-5 and TRBJ1-5; tentatively, D is TRBD1 (6 bases). CDR1 is SGHKS and CDR2 is YYEKEE in the germline V gene (reference sequence). The CDR3 runs to 16 residues. The V gene lost 7 bases and the J gene lost 2 bases, with 19 bases spanning the gap. Here the CDR3 DNA reads TGTGCCAGCGCTCCCGAAGGGGGGACGGGCAATCAGCCCCAGCATTTT. Encoded protein: CASAPEGGTGNQPQHF.

The J gene is TRBJ2-3, the V gene TRBV6-2 or TRBV6-3; no clear D gene. The CDR3 consists of 15 residues. Germline CDR1 is MNHEY and CDR2 is SVGEGT. V shed 8 bases and J shed 0 bases, with 15 bases lying between them. The CDR3 nucleotides read TGTGCCAGCCAACGGCGGACCTATAGCACAGATACGCAGTATTTT. Protein: CASQRRTYSTDTQYF.

Many counts were recorded for this clonotype. This chain joins TRBV7-9 and TRBJ1-1; 10 nucleotides match TRBD1. CDR3 length: 14 amino acids. The trim removed 7 bases at V and 3 bases at J, leaving 5 bases unmatched. CDR1 is SEHNR and CDR2 is FQNEAQ in the germline V gene (reference sequence). DNA of the CDR3: TGTGCCAGCATGACAGGGGGCTTCTACACTGAAGCTTTCTTT. Translating it yields CASMTGGFYTEAFF.

Ten or more counts support this clonotype. The genes are TRBV28 and TRBJ2-1, with 8 bases aligning to TRBD2. After removal of 5 bases from V and 6 bases from J, the junction contained 21 bases not matched to a gene. Germline CDR1 and CDR2: MDHEN and SYDVKM. This CDR3 is 19 amino acids long. In DNA, the CDR3 is TGTGCCAGCAGTGCTAGGACTAGCCCTGGGAAAGGCCTTAGCAATGAGCAGTTCTTC. This gives the protein CASSARTSPGKGLSNEQFF.

In its sample, this clonotype was seen many times. The chain combines TRBV29-1 with TRBJ2-5; D is perhaps TRBD1 (6 bases). Trimming took off 8 bases at V and 5 bases at J, with 18 bases between the two ends. CDR3 length: 13 amino acids. The germline V gene encodes CDR1 SQVTM and CDR2 ANQGSEA. The CDR3 sequence is CSTLPTGWETQYF. CDR3 DNA sequence: TGCAGCACCTTACCTACAGGGTGGGAGACCCAGTACTTC.

This clonotype is termed medium-sized (0.01 to 0.1%). The chain joins TRBV5-1 to TRBJ2-1; 10 nucleotides align to TRBD2. Trimming cost V 0 bases and J 4 bases; bases outside gene matches: 4. The length of the CDR3 is 16 residues. Germline-derived CDR1 and CDR2 are SGHRS and YFSETQ. The CDR3 DNA is TGCGCCAGCAGCTTGGTAGCGGGAGGCGGGTACAATGAGCAGTTCTTC. This sequence encodes CASSLVAGGGYNEQFF.

This clonotype was recorded at least ten times. The V call is TRBV6-2 or TRBV6-3, the J call TRBJ2-7; D may be TRBD2 (6 bases). The CDR3 is made up of 15 amino acids. CDR1 and CDR2 from the germline V gene are MNHEY and SVGEGT. Trimming removed 2 bases at V and 2 bases at J, with 13 bases between. The DNA of the CDR3 is TGTGCCAGCAGTTACCGCGCCACGGGAGCCTACGAGCAGTACTTC. Protein sequence: CASSYRATGAYEQYF.

This clonotype was observed many times. This CDR3 is CASRPTSGVAVEQFF. CDR3 coding DNA: TGTGCCAGCAGGCCCACTAGCGGGGTAGCCGTTGAGCAGTTCTTC. The V gene is TRBV7-9, the J gene TRBJ2-1; TRBD2 matches 10 bases. Germline CDR1 SEHNR, CDR2 FQNEAQ (reference sequence). The CDR3 totals 15 residues. V shed 6 bases and J 9 bases; nucleotides not matched to a gene: 11. Filled out from reference TRBV7-9 and TRBJ2-1, the complete variable domain reads DTGVSQNPRHKITKRGQNVTFRCDPISEHNRLYWYRQTLGQGPEFLTYFQNEAQLEKSRLLSDRFSAERPKGSFSTLEIQRTEQGDSAMYLCASRPTSGVAVEQFFGPGTRLTVL.